The clone carrying this TCR beta chain was counted a few times. Its antigen is not known. For TCRbeta, the library was prepared with unique molecular identifiers. MiXCR, applied by TCRdb to the PCR reads, yields one record per CDR3 protein. The sample shows fewer than 500,000 distinct CDR3 sequences, around two fifths of them seen only once. The data are from a study of T-cell reconstitution after alpha-beta-depleted transplantation in children. Study-wide findings and caveats: From newly produced T cells came most of the T-cell counts and diversity one year after transplant.

V lost 1 base, J lost 4 bases, and 5 bases lay in between. This CDR3 is 12 amino acids long. The germline CDR1 and CDR2 sequences are DFQATT and SNEGSKA (reference sequence). This sequence was found in a girl aged 2 to 10 with aplastic anemia, due to receive a stem cell transplant. Sample: PBMCs, taken before TCRalphabeta/CD19-depleted stem cell transplant. This sequence joins TRBV20-1 and TRBJ2-1; tentatively, D is TRBD1 (5 bases). The CDR3 region is CSARAGYNEQFF. The CDR3 region has the DNA TGCAGTGCTAGAGCAGGGTACAATGAGCAGTTCTTC.